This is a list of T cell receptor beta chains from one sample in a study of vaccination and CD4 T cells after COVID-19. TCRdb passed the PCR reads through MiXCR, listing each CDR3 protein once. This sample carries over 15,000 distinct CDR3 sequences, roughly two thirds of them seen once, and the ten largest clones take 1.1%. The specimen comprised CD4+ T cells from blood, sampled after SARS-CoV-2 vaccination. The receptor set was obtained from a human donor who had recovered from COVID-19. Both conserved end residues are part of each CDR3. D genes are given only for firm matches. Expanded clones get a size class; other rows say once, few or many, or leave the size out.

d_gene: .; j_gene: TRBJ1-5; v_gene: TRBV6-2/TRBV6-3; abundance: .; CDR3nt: TGTGCCAGCAGTTACGGCCGGGGTTATAATCAGCCCCAGCATTTT; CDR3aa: CASSYGRGYNQPQHF
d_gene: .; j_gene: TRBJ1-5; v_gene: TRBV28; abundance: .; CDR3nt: TGTGCCAGCAGCGGGCAATTTAGCAATCAGCCCCAGCATTTT; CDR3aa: CASSGQFSNQPQHF
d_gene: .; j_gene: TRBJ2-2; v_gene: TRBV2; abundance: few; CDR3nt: TGTGCCACCAGCTTAGCGGAAAACACCGGGGAGCTGTTTTTT; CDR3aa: CATSLAENTGELFF
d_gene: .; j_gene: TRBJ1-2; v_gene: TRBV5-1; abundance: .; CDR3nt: TGCGCCAGCAGCAAAGATCCAGGTGACTATGGCTACACCTTC; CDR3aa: CASSKDPGDYGYTF
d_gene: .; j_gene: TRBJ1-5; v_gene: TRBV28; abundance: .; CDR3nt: TGTGCCAGCAGTTCTCAAACCCTGACCCGGAGAGGGAATCAGCCCCAGCATTTT; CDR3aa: CASSSQTLTRRGNQPQHF
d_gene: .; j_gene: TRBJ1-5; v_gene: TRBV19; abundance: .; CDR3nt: TGTGCCAGTACCCCGGGAGAGGCTAACAATCAGCCCCAGCATTTT; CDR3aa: CASTPGEANNQPQHF
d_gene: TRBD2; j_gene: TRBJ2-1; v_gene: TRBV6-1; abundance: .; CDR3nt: TGTGCCAGCAGTGAAGCCTACCCTTCGGCGGGAGGGCCGGGTGAGCAGTTCTTC; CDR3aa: CASSEAYPSAGGPGEQFF
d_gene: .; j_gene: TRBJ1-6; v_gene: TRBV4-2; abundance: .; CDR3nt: TGTGCCAGCAGCCAACATAACAGCCTTGGGGGGTCACCCCTCCACTTT; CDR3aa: CASSQHNSLGGSPLHF
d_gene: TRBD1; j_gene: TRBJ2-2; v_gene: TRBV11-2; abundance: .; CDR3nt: TGTGCCAGCAGCTTAGGGGGACAGGGGGAAACCGGGGAGCTGTTTTTT; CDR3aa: CASSLGGQGETGELFF
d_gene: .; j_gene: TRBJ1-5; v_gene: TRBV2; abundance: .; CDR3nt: TGTGCCAGCAGTGATCGGCAGGCTAACAATCAGCCCCAGCATTTT; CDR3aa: CASSDRQANNQPQHF
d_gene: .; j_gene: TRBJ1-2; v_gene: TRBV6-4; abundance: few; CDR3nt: TGTGCCAGCAGTGAAACGTGGGCCAGGGGTACCTATGGCTACACCTTC; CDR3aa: CASSETWARGTYGYTF
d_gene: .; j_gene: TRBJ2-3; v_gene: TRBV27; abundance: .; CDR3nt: TGTGCCAGCAGCTCATTTGGACAGTTCACAGATACGCAGTATTTT; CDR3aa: CASSSFGQFTDTQYF
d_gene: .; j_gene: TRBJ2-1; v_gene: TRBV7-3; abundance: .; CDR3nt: TGTGCCAGCAGCCCGAAAGGGGATCAGGCCTACAATGAGCAGTTCTTC; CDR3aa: CASSPKGDQAYNEQFF
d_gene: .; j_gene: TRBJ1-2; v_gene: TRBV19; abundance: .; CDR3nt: TGTGCCAGTAGGACCCTCGGGGATGGCTACACCTTC; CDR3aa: CASRTLGDGYTF
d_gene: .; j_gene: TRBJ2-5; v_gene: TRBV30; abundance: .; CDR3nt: TGTGCCTGGAGTGCCAGCAGTTCGGAGACCCAGTACTTC; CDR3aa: CAWSASSSETQYF
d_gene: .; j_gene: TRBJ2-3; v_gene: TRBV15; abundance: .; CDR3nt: TGTGCCACCAGCAGAGATCAAGGGACAGATACGCAGTATTTT; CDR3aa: CATSRDQGTDTQYF
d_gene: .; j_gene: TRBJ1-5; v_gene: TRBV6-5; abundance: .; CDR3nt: TGTGCCAGCAGTTACGCAGGGGTTAATCAGCCCCAGCATTTT; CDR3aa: CASSYAGVNQPQHF
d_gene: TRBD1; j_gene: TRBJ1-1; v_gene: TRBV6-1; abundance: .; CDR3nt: TGTGCCAGCAGAAGCGGGACAGGGAGTAAAGCTTTCTTT; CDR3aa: CASRSGTGSKAFF
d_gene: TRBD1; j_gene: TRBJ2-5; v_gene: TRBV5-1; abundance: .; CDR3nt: TGCGCCAGTACCACAGGGGCCGAAGAGACCCAGTACTTC; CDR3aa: CASTTGAEETQYF